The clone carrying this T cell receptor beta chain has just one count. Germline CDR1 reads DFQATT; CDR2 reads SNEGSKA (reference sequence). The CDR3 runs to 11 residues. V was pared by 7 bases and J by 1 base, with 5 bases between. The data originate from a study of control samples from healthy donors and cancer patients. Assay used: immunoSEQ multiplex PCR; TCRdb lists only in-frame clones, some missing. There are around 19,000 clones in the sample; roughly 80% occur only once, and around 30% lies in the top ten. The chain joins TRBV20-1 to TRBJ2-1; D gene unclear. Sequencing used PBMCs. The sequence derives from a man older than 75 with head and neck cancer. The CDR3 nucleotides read TGCAGTGAAGGATCCTACAATGAGCAGTTCTTC. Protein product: CSEGSYNEQFF.